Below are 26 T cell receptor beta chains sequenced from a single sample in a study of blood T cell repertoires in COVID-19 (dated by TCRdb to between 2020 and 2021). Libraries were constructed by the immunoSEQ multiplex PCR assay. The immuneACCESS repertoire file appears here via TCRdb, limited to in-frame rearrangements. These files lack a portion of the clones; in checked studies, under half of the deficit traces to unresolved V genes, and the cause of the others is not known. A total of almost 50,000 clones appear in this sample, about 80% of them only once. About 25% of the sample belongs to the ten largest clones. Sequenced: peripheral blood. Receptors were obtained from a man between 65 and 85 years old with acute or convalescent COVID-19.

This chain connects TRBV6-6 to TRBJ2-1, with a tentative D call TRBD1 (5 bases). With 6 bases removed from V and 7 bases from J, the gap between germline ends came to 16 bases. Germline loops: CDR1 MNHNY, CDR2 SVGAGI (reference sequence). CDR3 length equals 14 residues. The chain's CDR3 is CASSLDRDLNEQFF. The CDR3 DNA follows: TGTGCCAGCAGCCTCGACAGAGACTTAAATGAGCAGTTCTTC.

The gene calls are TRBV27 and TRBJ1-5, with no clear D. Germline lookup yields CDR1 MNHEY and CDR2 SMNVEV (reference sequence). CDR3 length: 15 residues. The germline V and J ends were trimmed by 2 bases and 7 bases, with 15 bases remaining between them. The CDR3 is CASSLVGASGQPQHF. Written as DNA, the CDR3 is TGTGCCAGCAGTTTAGTGGGTGCCAGCGGGCAGCCCCAGCATTTT.

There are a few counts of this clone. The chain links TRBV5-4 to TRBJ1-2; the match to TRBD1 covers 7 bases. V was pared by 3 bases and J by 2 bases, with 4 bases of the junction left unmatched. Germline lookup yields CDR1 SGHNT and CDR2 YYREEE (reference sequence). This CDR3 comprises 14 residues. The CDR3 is CASSWEDRNYGYTF. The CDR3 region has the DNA TGTGCCAGCAGCTGGGAGGACAGGAACTATGGCTACACCTTC.

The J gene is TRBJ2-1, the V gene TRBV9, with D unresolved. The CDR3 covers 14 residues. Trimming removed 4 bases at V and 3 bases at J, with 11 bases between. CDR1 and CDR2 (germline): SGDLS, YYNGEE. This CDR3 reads CASSSVVVYNEQFF. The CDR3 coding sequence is TGTGCCAGCAGCTCAGTGGTGGTCTACAATGAGCAGTTCTTC.

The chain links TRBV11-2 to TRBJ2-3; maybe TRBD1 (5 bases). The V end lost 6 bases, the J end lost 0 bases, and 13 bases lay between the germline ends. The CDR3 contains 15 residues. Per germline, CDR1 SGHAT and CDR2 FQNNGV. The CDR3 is CASSFQGRSTDTQYF. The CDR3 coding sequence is TGTGCCAGCAGTTTCCAGGGAAGGAGCACAGATACGCAGTATTTT. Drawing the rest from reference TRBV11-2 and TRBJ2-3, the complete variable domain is EAGVAQSPRYKIIEKRQSVAFWCNPISGHATLYWYQQILGQGPKLLIQFQNNGVVDDSQLPKDRFSAERLKGVDSTLKIQPAKLEDSAVYLCASSFQGRSTDTQYFGPGTRLTVL.

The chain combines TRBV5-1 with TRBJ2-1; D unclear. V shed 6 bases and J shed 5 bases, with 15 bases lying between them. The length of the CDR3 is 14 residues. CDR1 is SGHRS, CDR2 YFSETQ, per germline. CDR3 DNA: TGCGCCAGCACCCGCGCTGCCCGGGACAATGAGCAGTTCTTC. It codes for CASTRAARDNEQFF. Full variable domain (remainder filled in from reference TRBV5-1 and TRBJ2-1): KAGVTQTPRYLIKTRGQQVTLSCSPISGHRSVSWYQQTPGQGLQFLFEYFSETQRNKGNFPGRFSGRQFSNSRSEMNVSTLELGDSALYLCASTRAARDNEQFFGPGTRLTVL.

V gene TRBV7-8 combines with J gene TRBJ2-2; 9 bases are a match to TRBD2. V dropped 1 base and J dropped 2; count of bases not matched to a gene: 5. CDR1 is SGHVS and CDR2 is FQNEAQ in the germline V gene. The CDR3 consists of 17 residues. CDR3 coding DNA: TGTGCCAGCAGCTTAGGGCTACTAGCGGGCAACACCGGGGAGCTGTTTTTT. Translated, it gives CASSLGLLAGNTGELFF.

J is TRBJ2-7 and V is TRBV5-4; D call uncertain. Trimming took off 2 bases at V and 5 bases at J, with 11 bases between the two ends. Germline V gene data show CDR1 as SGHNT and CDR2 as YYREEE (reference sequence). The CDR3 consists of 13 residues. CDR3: CASSFKPENEQYF. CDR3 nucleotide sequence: TGTGCCAGCAGCTTTAAACCGGAGAACGAGCAGTACTTC.

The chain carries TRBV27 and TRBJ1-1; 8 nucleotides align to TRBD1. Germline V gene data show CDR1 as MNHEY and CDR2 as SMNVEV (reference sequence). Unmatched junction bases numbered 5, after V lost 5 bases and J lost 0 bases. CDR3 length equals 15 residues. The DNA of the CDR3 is TGTGCCAGCAGTCCCCGGGACAGGATGAACACTGAAGCTTTCTTT. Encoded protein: CASSPRDRMNTEAFF.

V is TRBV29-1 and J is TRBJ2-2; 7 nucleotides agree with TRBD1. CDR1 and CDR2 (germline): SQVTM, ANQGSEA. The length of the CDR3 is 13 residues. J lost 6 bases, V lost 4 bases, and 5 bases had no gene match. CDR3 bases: TGCAGCGTTGGACAGGGTGGTGCCGGGGAGCTGTTTTTT. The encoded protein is CSVGQGGAGELFF.

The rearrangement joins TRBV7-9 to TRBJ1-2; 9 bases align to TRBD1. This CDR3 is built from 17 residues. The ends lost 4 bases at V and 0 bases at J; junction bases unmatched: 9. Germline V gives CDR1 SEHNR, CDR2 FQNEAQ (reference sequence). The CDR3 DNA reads TGTGCCAGCAGCTCCTCGGGACAGGGCTTTGCTAACTATGGCTACACCTTC. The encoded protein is CASSSSGQGFANYGYTF.

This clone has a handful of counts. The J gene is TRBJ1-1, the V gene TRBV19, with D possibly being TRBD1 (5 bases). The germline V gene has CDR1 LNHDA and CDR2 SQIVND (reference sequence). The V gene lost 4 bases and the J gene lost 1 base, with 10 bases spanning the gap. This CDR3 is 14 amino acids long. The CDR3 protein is CASSTPGQNTEAFF. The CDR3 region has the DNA TGTGCCAGTAGTACCCCAGGACAGAACACTGAAGCTTTCTTT.

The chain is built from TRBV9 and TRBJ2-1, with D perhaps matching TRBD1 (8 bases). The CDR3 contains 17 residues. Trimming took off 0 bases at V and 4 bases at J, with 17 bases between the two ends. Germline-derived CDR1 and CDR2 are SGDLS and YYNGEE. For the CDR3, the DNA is TGTGCCAGCAGCGTAGGAACAGGGGGGGTGTCGTACAATGAGCAGTTCTTC. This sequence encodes CASSVGTGGVSYNEQFF.

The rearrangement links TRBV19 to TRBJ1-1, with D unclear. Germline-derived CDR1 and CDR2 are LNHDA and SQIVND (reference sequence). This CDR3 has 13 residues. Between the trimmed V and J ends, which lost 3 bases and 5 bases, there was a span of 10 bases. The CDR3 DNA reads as TGTGCCAGTAGTATCGGGAAGGGTACTGAAGCTTTCTTT. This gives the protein CASSIGKGTEAFF.

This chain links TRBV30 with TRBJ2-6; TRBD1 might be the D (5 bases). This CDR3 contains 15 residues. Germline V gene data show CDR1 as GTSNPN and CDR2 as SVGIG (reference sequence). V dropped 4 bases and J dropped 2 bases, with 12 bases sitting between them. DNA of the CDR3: TGTGCCTGGACGGCCGACAGAACTGGGGCCAACGTCCTGACTTTC. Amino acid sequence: CAWTADRTGANVLTF. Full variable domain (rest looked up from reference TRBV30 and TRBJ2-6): SQTIHQWPATLVQPVGSPLSLECTVEGTSNPNLYWYRQAAGRGLQLLFYSVGIGQISSEVPQNLSASRPQDRQFILSSKKLLLSDSGFYLCAWTADRTGANVLTFGAGSRLTVL.

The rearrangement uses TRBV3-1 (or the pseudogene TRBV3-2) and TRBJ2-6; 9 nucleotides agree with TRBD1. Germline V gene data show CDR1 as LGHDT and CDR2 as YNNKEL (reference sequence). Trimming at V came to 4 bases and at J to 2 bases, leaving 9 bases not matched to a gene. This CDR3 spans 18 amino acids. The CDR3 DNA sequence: TGTGCCAGCAGCCTGCGGGACAGGGCGCTTACTGGGGCCAACGTCCTGACTTTC. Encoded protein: CASSLRDRALTGANVLTF.

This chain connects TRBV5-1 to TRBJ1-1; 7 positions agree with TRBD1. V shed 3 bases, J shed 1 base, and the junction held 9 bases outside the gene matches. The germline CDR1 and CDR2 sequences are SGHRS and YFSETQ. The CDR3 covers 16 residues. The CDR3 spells CASSYPLQGPNTEAFF. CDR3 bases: TGCGCCAGCAGCTACCCGTTACAGGGGCCGAACACTGAAGCTTTCTTT.

CDR3 protein: CASSPDRNYGYTF. The DNA of the CDR3 is TGTGCCAGCAGTCCCGACAGGAACTATGGCTACACCTTC. The genes are TRBV7-3 and TRBJ1-2; D is possibly TRBD1 (6 bases). Per the germline V gene, CDR1 is SGHTA and CDR2 is FQGTGA. The CDR3 loop spans 13 amino acids. The V gene lost 6 bases and the J gene lost 2 bases, with 10 bases spanning the gap.

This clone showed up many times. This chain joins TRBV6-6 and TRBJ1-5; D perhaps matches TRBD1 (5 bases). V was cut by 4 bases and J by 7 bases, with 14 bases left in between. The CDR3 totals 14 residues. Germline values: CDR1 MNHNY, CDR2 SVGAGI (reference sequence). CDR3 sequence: CASSFPGLSQPQHF. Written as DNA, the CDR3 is TGTGCCAGCAGTTTTCCGGGACTTTCCCAGCCCCAGCATTTT.

As DNA, the CDR3 is TGTGCCTGGGGCCAAGGGGGCGCTGGGGCCAACGTCCTGACTTTC. Its translation: CAWGQGGAGANVLTF. V and J are TRBV30 and TRBJ2-6, with 7 positions matching TRBD1. The ends lost 5 bases at V and 2 bases at J; junction bases unmatched: 6. CDR3 length: 15 residues. Looked up from germline, CDR1 is GTSNPN and CDR2 is SVGIG (reference sequence).

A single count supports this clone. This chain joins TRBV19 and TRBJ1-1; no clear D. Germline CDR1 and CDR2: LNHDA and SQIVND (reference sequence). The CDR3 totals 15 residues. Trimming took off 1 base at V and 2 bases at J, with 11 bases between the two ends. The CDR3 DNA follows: TGTGCCAGTAGTATAGCAGTTACAGCCAACACTGAAGCTTTCTTT. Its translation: CASSIAVTANTEAFF.

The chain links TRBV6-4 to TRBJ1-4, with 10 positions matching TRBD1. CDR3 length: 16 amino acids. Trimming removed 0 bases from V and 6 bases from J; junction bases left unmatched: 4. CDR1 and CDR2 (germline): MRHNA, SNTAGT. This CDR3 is CASSDSDRGRDEKLFF. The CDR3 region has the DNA TGTGCCAGCAGTGACTCCGACAGGGGGCGGGATGAAAAACTGTTTTTT.

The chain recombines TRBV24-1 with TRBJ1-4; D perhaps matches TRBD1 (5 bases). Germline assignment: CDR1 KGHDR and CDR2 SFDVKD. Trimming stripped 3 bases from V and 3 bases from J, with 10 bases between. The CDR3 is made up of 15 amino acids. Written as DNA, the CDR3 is TGTGCCACCAGTGATGGGACTTCCCCTAATGAAAAACTGTTTTTT. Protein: CATSDGTSPNEKLFF.

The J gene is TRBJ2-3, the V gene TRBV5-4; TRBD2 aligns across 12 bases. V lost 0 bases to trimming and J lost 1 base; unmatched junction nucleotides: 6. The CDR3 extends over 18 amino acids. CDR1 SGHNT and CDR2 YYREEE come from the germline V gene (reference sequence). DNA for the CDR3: TGTGCCAGCAGCTTGGCGCTAGCGGGAGGGCCTCGCACAGATACGCAGTATTTT. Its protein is CASSLALAGGPRTDTQYF.

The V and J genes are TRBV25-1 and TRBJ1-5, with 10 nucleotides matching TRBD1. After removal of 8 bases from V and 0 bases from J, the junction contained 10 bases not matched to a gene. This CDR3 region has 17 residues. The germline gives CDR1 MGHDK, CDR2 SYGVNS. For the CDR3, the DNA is TGTGCCAGCTCCATGCCGGGACAGGGGATTAGCAATCAGCCCCAGCATTTT. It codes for CASSMPGQGISNQPQHF. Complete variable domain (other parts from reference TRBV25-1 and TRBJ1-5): EADIYQTPRYLVIGTGKKITLECSQTMGHDKMYWYQQDPGMELHLIHYSYGVNSTEKGDLSSESTVSRIRTEHFPLTLESARPSHTSQYLCASSMPGQGISNQPQHFGDGTRLSIL.

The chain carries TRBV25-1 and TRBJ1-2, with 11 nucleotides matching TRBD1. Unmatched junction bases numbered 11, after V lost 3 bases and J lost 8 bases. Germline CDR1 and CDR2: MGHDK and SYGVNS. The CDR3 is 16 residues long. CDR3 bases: TGTGCCAGCAGTGACGACAGGACAGGGGGCGGGAGGGGCTACACCTTC. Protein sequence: CASSDDRTGGGRGYTF.